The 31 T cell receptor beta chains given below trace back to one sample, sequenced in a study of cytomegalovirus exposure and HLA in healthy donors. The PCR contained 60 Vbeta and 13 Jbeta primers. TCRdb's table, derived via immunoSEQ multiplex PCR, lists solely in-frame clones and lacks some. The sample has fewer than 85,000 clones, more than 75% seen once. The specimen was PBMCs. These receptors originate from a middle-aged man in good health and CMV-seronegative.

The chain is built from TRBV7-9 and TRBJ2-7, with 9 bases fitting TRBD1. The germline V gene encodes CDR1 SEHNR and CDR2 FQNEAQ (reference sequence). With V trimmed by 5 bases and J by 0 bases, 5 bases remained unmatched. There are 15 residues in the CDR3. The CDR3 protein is CASSPGTGPSYEQYF. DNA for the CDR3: TGTGCCAGCAGCCCGGGGACAGGGCCCTCCTACGAGCAGTACTTC.

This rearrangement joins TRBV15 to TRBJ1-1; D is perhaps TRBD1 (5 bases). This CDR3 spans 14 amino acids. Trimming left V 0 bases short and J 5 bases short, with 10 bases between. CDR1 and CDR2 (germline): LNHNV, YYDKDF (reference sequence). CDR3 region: CATSRDLGDTEAFF. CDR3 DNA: TGTGCCACCAGCAGAGATCTAGGGGATACTGAAGCTTTCTTT.

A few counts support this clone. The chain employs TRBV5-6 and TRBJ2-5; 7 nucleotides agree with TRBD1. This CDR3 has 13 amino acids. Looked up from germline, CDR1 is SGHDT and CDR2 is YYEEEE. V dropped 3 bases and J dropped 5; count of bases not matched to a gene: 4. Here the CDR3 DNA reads TGTGCCAGCAGCTCGGGACAGCTGGAGACCCAGTACTTC. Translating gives CASSSGQLETQYF.

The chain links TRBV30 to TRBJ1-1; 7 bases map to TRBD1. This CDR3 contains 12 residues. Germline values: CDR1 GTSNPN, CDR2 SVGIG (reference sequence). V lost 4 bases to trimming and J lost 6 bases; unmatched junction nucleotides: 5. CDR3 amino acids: CAWIGGEAEAFF. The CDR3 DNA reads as TGTGCCTGGATAGGGGGCGAAGCTGAAGCTTTCTTT.

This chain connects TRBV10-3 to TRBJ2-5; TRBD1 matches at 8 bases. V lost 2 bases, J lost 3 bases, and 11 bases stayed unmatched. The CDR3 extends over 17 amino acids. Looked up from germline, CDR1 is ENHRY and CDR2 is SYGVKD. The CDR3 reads CAISEMAQGAEKETQYF. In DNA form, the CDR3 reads TGTGCCATCAGTGAGATGGCCCAGGGGGCTGAGAAAGAGACCCAGTACTTC.

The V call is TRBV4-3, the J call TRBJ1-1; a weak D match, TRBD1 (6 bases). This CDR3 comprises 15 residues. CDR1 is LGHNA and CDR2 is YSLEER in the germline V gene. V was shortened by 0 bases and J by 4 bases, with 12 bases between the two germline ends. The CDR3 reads CASSQDSGEGTEAFF. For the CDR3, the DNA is TGCGCCAGCAGCCAAGATTCAGGGGAAGGCACTGAAGCTTTCTTT.

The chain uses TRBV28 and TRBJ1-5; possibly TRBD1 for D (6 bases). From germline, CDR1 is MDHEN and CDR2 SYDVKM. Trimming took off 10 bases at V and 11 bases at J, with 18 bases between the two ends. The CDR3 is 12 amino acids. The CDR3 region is CATSGAHTAQHF. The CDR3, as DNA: TGTGCCACCTCAGGGGCACACACGGCCCAGCATTTT.

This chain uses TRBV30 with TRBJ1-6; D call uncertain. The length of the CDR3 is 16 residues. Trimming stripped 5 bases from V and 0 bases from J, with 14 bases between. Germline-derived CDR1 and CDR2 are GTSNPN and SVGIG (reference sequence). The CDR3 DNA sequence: TGTGCCTGGGCGAGGGCAGGAAGCTCCTATAATTCACCCCTCCACTTT. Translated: CAWARAGSSYNSPLHF.

The CDR3 bases are TGCAGCGTCTTCCAGGCAGATACGCAGTATTTT. This encodes CSVFQADTQYF. V usage is TRBV29-1 and J usage is TRBJ2-3, with D unresolved. Per germline, CDR1 SQVTM and CDR2 ANQGSEA. The CDR3 contains 11 residues. The V gene lost 6 bases and the J gene lost 4 bases, with 8 bases spanning the gap.

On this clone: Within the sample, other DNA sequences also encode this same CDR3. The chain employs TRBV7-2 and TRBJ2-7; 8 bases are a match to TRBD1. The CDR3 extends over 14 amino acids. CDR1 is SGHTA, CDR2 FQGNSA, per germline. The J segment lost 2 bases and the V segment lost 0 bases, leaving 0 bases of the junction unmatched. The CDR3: CASSLAGQAYEQYF. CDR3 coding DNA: TGTGCCAGCAGCTTAGCGGGACAGGCCTACGAGCAGTACTTC.

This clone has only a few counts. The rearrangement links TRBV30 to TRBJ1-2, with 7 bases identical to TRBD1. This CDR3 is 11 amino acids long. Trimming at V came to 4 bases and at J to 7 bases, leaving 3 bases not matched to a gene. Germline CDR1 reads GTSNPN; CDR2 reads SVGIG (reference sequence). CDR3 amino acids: CAWMRGLGYTF. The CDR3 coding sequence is TGTGCCTGGATGAGGGGGCTTGGCTACACCTTC.

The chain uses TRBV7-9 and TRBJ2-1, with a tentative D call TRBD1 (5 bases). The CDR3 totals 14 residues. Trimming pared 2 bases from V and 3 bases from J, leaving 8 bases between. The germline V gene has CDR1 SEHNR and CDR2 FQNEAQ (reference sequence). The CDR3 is CASSLQGSYNEQFF. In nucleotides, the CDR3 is TGTGCCAGCAGCTTACAGGGCAGCTACAATGAGCAGTTCTTC.

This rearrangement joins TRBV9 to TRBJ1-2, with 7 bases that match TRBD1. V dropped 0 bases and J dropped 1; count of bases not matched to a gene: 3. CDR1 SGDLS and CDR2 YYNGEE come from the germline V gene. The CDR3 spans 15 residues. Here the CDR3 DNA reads TGTGCCAGCAGCGTAGAGGGGACAGTTAACTATGGCTACACCTTC. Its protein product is CASSVEGTVNYGYTF.

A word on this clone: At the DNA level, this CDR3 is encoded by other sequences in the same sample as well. This chain's CDR3 is CASSPGSGRVQPQHF. CDR3 sequence (DNA): TGTGCCAGCTCCCCTGGTTCAGGGAGGGTGCAGCCCCAGCATTTT. The gene calls are TRBV18 and TRBJ1-5; possible D gene TRBD1, 5 bases. The V gene lost 6 bases and the J gene lost 7 bases, with 19 bases spanning the gap. The CDR3 runs to 15 residues. CDR1 KGHSH and CDR2 LQKENI come from the germline V gene.

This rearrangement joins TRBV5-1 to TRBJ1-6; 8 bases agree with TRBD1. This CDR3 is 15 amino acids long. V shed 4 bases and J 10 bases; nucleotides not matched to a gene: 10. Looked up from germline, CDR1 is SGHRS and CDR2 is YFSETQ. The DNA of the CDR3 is TGCGCCAGCAGCACCGGACAGGGACCAGGCTCACCCCTCCACTTT. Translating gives CASSTGQGPGSPLHF.

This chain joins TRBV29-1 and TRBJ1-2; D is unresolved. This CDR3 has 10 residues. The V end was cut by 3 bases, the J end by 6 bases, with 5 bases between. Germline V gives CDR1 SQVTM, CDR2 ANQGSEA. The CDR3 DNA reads TGCAGCGTTGATGCGGATGGCTACACCTTC. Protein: CSVDADGYTF.

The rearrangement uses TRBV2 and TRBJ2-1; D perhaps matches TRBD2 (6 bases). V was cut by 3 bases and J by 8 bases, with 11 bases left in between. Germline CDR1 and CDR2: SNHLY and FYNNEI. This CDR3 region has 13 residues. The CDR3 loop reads CASSDLASDEQFF. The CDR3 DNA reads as TGTGCCAGCAGTGATCTGGCTAGCGATGAGCAGTTCTTC. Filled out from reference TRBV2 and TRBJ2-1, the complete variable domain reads EPEVTQTPSHQVTQMGQEVILRCVPISNHLYFYWYRQILGQKVEFLVSFYNNEISEKSEIFDDQFSVERPDGSNFTLKIRSTKLEDSAMYFCASSDLASDEQFFGPGTRLTVL.

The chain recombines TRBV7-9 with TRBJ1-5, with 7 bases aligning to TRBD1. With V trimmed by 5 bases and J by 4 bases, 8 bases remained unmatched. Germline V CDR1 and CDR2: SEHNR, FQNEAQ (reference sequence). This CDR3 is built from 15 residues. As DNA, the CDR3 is TGTGCCAGCAGCGGGGGGACAGAATTAAATCAGCCCCAGCATTTT. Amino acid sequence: CASSGGTELNQPQHF.

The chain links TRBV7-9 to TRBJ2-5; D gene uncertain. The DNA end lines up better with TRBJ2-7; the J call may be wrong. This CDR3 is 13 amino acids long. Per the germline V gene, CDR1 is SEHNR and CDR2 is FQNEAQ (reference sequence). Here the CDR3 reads CASSLGVEAEQYF. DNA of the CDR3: TGTGCCAGCAGCTTAGGCGTTGAGGCCGAGCAGTACTTC.

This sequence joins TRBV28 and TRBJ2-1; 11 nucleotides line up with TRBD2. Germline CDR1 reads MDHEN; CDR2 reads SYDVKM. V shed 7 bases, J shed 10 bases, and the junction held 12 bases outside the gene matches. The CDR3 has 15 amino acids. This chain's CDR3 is CASTVAGGPLEEQFF. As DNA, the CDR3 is TGTGCCAGCACCGTAGCGGGGGGGCCGTTGGAGGAGCAGTTCTTC.

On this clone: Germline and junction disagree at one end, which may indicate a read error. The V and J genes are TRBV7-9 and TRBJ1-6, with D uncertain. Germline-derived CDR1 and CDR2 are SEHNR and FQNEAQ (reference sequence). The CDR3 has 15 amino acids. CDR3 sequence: CSSSPRSFYNSPLHF. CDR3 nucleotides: TGTTCCAGCAGCCCTAGGAGCTTCTATAATTCACCCCTCCACTTT. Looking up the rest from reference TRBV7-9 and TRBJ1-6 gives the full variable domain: DTGVSQNPRHKITKRGQNVTFRCDPISEHNRLYWYRQTLGQGPEFLTYFQNEAQLEKSRLLSDRFSAERPKGSFSTLEIQRTEQGDSAMYLCSSSPRSFYNSPLHFGNGTRLTVT.

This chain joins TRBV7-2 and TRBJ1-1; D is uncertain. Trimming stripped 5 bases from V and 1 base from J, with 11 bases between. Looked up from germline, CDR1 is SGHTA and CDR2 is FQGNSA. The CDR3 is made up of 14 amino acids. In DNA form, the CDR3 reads TGTGCCAGCAGCCCCCTTCTGCGGAACACTGAAGCTTTCTTT. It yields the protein CASSPLLRNTEAFF.

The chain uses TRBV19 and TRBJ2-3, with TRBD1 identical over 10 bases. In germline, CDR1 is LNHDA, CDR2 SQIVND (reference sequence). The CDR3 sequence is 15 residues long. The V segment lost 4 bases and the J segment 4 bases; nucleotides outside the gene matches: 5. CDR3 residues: CASSTRQGAADTQYF. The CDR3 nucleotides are TGTGCCAGTAGTACTAGACAGGGGGCGGCAGATACGCAGTATTTT.

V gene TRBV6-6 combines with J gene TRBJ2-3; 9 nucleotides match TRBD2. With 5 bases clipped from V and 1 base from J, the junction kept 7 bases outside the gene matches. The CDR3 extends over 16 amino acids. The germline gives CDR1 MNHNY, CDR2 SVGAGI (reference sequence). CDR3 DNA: TGTGCCAGCAGTCCTTTGGGACTAGCTCGCACAGATACGCAGTATTTT. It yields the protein CASSPLGLARTDTQYF.

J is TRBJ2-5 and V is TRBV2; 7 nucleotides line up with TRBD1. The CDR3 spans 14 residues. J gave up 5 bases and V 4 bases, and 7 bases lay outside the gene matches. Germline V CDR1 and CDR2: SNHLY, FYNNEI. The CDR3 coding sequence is TGTGCCAGCAGTGGGTACAGGGGTCAGGAGACCCAGTACTTC. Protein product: CASSGYRGQETQYF.

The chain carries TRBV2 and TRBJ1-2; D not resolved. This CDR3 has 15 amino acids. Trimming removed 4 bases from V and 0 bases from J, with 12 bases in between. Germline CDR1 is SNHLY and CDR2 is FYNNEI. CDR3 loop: CASSGTLQANYGYTF. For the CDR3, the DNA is TGTGCCAGCAGTGGGACTTTGCAGGCTAACTATGGCTACACCTTC.

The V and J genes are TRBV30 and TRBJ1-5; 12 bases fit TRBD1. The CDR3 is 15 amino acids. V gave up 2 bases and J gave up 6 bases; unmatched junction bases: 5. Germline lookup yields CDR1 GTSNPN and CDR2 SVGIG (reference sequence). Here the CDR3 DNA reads TGTGCCTGGAGTTTGGGACAGGGGGCGGCTCAGCCCCAGCATTTT. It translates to CAWSLGQGAAQPQHF.

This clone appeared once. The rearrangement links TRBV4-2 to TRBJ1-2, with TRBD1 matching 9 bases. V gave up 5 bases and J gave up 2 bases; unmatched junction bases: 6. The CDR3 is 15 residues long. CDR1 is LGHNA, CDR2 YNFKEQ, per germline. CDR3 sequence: CASSVSGTGNYGYTF. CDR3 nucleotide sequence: TGTGCCAGCAGCGTTAGTGGGACAGGGAACTATGGCTACACCTTC.

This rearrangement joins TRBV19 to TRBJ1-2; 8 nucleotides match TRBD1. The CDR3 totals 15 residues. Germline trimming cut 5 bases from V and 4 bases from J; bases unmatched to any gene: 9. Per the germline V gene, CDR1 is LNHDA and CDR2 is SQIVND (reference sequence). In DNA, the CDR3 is TGTGCCAGTAGTCGATCCGGACAGGGCGTCTATGGCTACACCTTC. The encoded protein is CASSRSGQGVYGYTF.

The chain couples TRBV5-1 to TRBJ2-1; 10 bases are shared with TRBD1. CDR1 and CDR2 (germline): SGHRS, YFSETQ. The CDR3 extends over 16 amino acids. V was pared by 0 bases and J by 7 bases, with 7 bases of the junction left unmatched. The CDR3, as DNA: TGCGCCAGCAGCTTGGCACTAGGGACAGGGGCAAATGAGCAGTTCTTC. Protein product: CASSLALGTGANEQFF.

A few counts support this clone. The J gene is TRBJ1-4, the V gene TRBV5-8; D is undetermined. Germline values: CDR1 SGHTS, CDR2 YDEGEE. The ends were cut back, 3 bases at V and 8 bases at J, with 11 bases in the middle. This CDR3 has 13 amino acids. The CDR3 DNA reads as TGTGCCAGCAGCTCAAGAGGTCGGGAAAAACTGTTTTTT. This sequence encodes CASSSRGREKLFF.